The clone carrying this T cell receptor (beta chain) was detected once. This entry is derived from a study of blood T cell repertoires in COVID-19. Measured with immunoSEQ multiplex PCR; TCRdb has only the in-frame clones, and not every one. The table includes 240,000 or so clones, around 86% detected once. Germline CDR1 and CDR2: KGHDR and SFDVKD. The CDR3 runs 17 residues. Germline trimming cut 2 bases from V and 4 bases from J; bases unmatched to any gene: 7. Input material: PBMCs or T cells enriched from blood (not recorded which). V usage is TRBV24-1 and J usage is TRBJ2-1, with TRBD2 matching over 10 bases. The origin of this receptor is a woman in her thirties or forties with acute COVID-19. The CDR3 sequence is CATSDSTGTSAYNEQFF. The CDR3 DNA is TGTGCCACCAGTGATTCGACCGGGACTAGCGCATACAATGAGCAGTTCTTC.